What follows are 15 T cell receptor beta chains derived from one specimen sequenced in a study of beta chain features in type 1 diabetes. The whole isolated RNA underwent reverse transcription, so sequencing captured expressed TCRB transcripts. Clones were sequenced by immunoSEQ multiplex PCR, and TCRdb holds only the in-frame ones, with some missing. Here the sample spans more than 60,000 clones, roughly 60% being singletons. Sample: Tregs from blood. Receptors originate from a woman younger than 30 in good health.

The chain carries TRBV27 and TRBJ2-1; D perhaps matches TRBD2 (5 bases). The CDR3 covers 13 residues. Germline CDR1 and CDR2: MNHEY and SMNVEV (reference sequence). V lost 3 bases to trimming and J lost 9 bases, with 12 bases between them. The chain's CDR3 is CASSFGGGGEQFF. The DNA of the CDR3 is TGTGCCAGCAGTTTTGGCGGAGGCGGTGAGCAGTTCTTC.

This chain uses TRBV6-1 with TRBJ1-5; the D is unclear. The CDR3 contains 12 residues. Per the germline V gene, CDR1 is MNHNS and CDR2 is SASEGT. The V gene lost 3 bases and the J gene lost 5 bases, with 5 bases spanning the gap. The CDR3 reads CASSDSYQPQHF. CDR3 coding DNA: TGTGCCAGCAGTGACAGTTATCAGCCCCAGCATTTT.

The gene calls are TRBV6-6 and TRBJ2-3; no clear D. From germline, CDR1 is MNHNY and CDR2 SVGAGI (reference sequence). The CDR3 loop spans 16 amino acids. Trimming removed 8 bases at V and 0 bases at J, with 18 bases between. CDR3 region: CASRSASLTSTDTQYF. The CDR3 DNA reads TGTGCCAGCCGGTCGGCCAGCCTGACAAGCACAGATACGCAGTATTTT.

V and J are TRBV7-6 and TRBJ2-7, with 10 bases identical to TRBD2. The V gene end was trimmed by 2 bases and the J gene end by 5 bases; junction bases not matched to a gene: 15. Germline CDR1 is SGHVS and CDR2 is FNYEAQ. This CDR3 is built from 18 residues. In DNA form, the CDR3 reads TGTGCCAGCAGCTTAAGGGCTAGCGGGAGAGGGGAAGCTAACGAGCAGTACTTC. It is translated as CASSLRASGRGEANEQYF.

The gene calls are TRBV29-1 and TRBJ1-1; tentative D call: TRBD1 (6 bases). The CDR3 loop spans 13 amino acids. V was cut by 4 bases and J by 1 base, with 10 bases left in between. The V gene's germline CDR1 is SQVTM and CDR2 ANQGSEA. The CDR3 coding sequence is TGCAGCGTTGGAACAGGGCAGAACACTGAAGCTTTCTTT. Translating gives CSVGTGQNTEAFF.

The chain joins TRBV7-8 to TRBJ1-2, with a weak D call TRBD1 (5 bases). Looked up from germline, CDR1 is SGHVS and CDR2 is FQNEAQ. The ends were cut back, 5 bases at V and 6 bases at J, with 13 bases in the middle. This CDR3 region has 13 residues. The CDR3 protein is CASSGRAGNGYTF. CDR3 sequence (DNA): TGTGCCAGCAGCGGACGGGCAGGGAATGGCTACACCTTC.

V and J are TRBV19 and TRBJ2-7, with a possible D match to TRBD1 (6 bases). This CDR3 has 15 residues. The V and J ends lost 3 bases and 1 base respectively, with 13 bases between them. CDR1 LNHDA and CDR2 SQIVND come from the germline V gene (reference sequence). CDR3: CASSMLAGESYEQYF. CDR3 DNA: TGTGCCAGTAGTATGCTGGCAGGGGAGTCCTACGAGCAGTACTTC.

This chain connects TRBV29-1 to TRBJ1-4; TRBD1 might be the D (5 bases). The V gene lost 8 bases and the J gene lost 4 bases, with 17 bases spanning the gap. The V gene's germline CDR1 is SQVTM and CDR2 ANQGSEA. The CDR3 sequence is 14 residues long. Here the CDR3 reads CSCTIGQGNEKLFF. CDR3 in DNA: TGCAGCTGTACCATAGGGCAGGGTAATGAAAAACTGTTTTTT.

To note about this clone: Its ends do not fully match the called genes, so a read error is possible. V gene TRBV19 combines with J gene TRBJ2-6, with D perhaps matching TRBD1 (7 bases). The CDR3 has 16 residues. CDR1 LNHDA and CDR2 SQIVND come from the germline V gene (reference sequence). CDR3 region: CASSIQGEAGANVPTF. The CDR3 nucleotides are TGTGCCAGTAGTATCCAGGGGGAGGCTGGGGCCAACGTCCCGACTTTC.

The chain links TRBV18 to TRBJ2-2; the match to TRBD1 covers 8 bases. V dropped 3 bases and J dropped 6; count of bases not matched to a gene: 6. In germline, CDR1 is KGHSH, CDR2 LQKENI. The CDR3 runs 15 residues. CDR3 in amino acids: CASSPGQDLSGELFF. As DNA, the CDR3 is TGTGCCAGCTCACCGGGACAGGACTTATCCGGGGAGCTGTTTTTT.

This CDR3 reads CASSLPRDRGLETQYF. The CDR3 nucleotides are TGTGCCAGCAGTTTACCCCGGGACAGGGGGTTGGAGACCCAGTACTTC. This sequence joins TRBV28 and TRBJ2-5; 11 nucleotides align to TRBD1. V dropped 2 bases and J dropped 5; count of bases not matched to a gene: 7. The CDR3 runs to 16 residues. Germline V lookup: CDR1 MDHEN, CDR2 SYDVKM.

The chain couples TRBV19 to TRBJ1-2, with TRBD1 identical over 8 bases. J was trimmed by 2 bases and V by 4 bases; bases with no gene match: 6. Germline CDR1 reads LNHDA; CDR2 reads SQIVND (reference sequence). This CDR3 is 15 amino acids long. The CDR3 loop is CASSRSGQGNYGYTF. DNA for the CDR3: TGTGCCAGTAGTAGATCCGGACAGGGCAACTATGGCTACACCTTC. Full variable domain (missing parts from reference TRBV19 and TRBJ1-2): DGGITQSPKYLFRKEGQNVTLSCEQNLNHDAMYWYRQDPGQGLRLIYYSQIVNDFQKGDIAEGYSVSREKKESFPLTVTSAQKNPTAFYLCASSRSGQGNYGYTFGSGTRLTVV.

The chain couples TRBV6-6 to TRBJ1-4; 8 nucleotides line up with TRBD1. V lost 6 bases to trimming and J lost 3 bases; unmatched junction nucleotides: 6. CDR3 length: 15 residues. The germline CDR1 and CDR2 sequences are MNHNY and SVGAGI (reference sequence). The CDR3 coding sequence is TGTGCCAGCAGACTTAGGACAGGGTCTAATGAAAAACTGTTTTTT. Amino acid sequence: CASRLRTGSNEKLFF.

The chain has TRBV6-6 and TRBJ2-5, with D perhaps TRBD2 (6 bases). TRBJ2-7 matches the DNA end more closely, so the J call is doubtful. The CDR3 is 15 amino acids. Germline V gene sequence: CDR1 MNHNY, CDR2 SVGAGI (reference sequence). The CDR3 loop is CASRGRETPSYEQYF. CDR3 DNA sequence: TGTGCCAGCAGGGGCCGGGAGACACCATCCTACGAGCAGTACTTC.

The chain uses TRBV5-1 and TRBJ2-3; D is possibly TRBD1 (6 bases). Germline lookup yields CDR1 SGHRS and CDR2 YFSETQ. With 2 bases removed from V and 8 bases from J, the gap between germline ends came to 6 bases. This CDR3 is built from 11 residues. In nucleotides, the CDR3 is TGCGCCAGCAGCTTACAGGGTACGCAGTATTTT. This gives the protein CASSLQGTQYF.